A single sample gave rise to the 11 T cell receptor beta chains below, sequenced in a study of PD-1 blockade in classical Hodgkin lymphoma. This table comes from immunoSEQ multiplex PCR, and its TCRdb copy is limited to in-frame clones, with some not included. The sample includes over 25,000 clones, roughly 86% of them seen just once. Each and every patient relapsed after autologous stem cell transplantation, and patients got differing brentuximab vedotin exposure. This specimen was peripheral blood mononuclear cells (PBMCs), taken before the second cycle of nivolumab. Receptors were obtained from a human donor with classical Hodgkin lymphoma.

This clone occurred a few times. The CDR3 loop reads CASRDIANYGYTF. The CDR3 nucleotides read TGTGCCAGCAGGGACATAGCTAACTATGGCTACACCTTC. The chain is built from TRBV28 and TRBJ1-2, with D possibly TRBD1 on 5 matching bases. V lost 6 bases to trimming and J lost 0 bases, with 8 bases between them. The CDR3 totals 13 residues. CDR1 MDHEN and CDR2 SYDVKM come from the germline V gene.

In its sample, this clone was seen a few times. The rearrangement joins TRBV27 to TRBJ1-2; 7 positions match TRBD1. The CDR3 loop spans 14 amino acids. Germline CDR1 is MNHEY and CDR2 is SMNVEV (reference sequence). J lost 2 bases, V lost 8 bases, and 8 bases had no gene match. CDR3 residues: CASGKTGTNYGYTF. CDR3 coding DNA: TGTGCCAGCGGGAAGACAGGGACAAACTATGGCTACACCTTC.

The sample holds one count of this clone. The chain links TRBV7-6 to TRBJ2-7; TRBD1 aligns across 10 bases. The CDR3 runs to 14 residues. V lost 8 bases to trimming and J lost 0 bases; unmatched junction nucleotides: 4. The germline V gene encodes CDR1 SGHVS and CDR2 FNYEAQ. The CDR3 protein is CASGTGAGSYEQYF. As DNA, the CDR3 is TGTGCCAGCGGGACAGGGGCCGGCTCCTACGAGCAGTACTTC.

A single count supports this clone. The V and J genes are TRBV4-3 and TRBJ1-3, with 7 bases identical to TRBD1. Per the germline V gene, CDR1 is LGHNA and CDR2 is YSLEER. With V trimmed by 3 bases and J by 2 bases, 10 bases remained unmatched. The CDR3 totals 17 residues. This CDR3 is CASSQDPGTATGNTIYF. Written as DNA, the CDR3 is TGCGCCAGCAGCCAGGACCCCGGGACAGCAACTGGAAACACCATATATTTT.

The chain couples TRBV2 to TRBJ2-3, with TRBD2 matching 7 bases. The CDR3 covers 16 residues. V shed 3 bases, J shed 1 base, and the junction held 7 bases outside the gene matches. Germline V gene lookup returns CDR1 SNHLY and CDR2 FYNNEI. CDR3 region: CASSDPTSGGTDTQYF. CDR3 bases: TGTGCCAGCAGTGACCCCACGAGCGGGGGCACAGATACGCAGTATTTT.

In its sample, this clone was seen once. The chain joins TRBV4-3 to TRBJ1-2, with TRBD1 as a possible D gene (5 bases). The CDR3 sequence is 14 residues long. With 4 bases removed from V and 8 bases from J, the gap between germline ends came to 17 bases. Germline CDR1 is LGHNA and CDR2 is YSLEER. CDR3 nucleotides: TGCGCCAGCAGCCCTGGGCAGGGCTCGGGAGGCTACACCTTC. This encodes CASSPGQGSGGYTF.

The rearrangement joins TRBV28 to TRBJ1-4; D uncertain. The CDR3 extends over 14 amino acids. Germline V lookup: CDR1 MDHEN, CDR2 SYDVKM. The V and J ends lost 4 bases and 6 bases respectively, with 12 bases between them. CDR3 sequence (DNA): TGTGCCAGCAGTTCCTGGGCCCCCGATGAAAAACTGTTTTTT. It yields the protein CASSSWAPDEKLFF.

The V and J genes are TRBV15 and TRBJ2-2, with D possibly TRBD2 on 6 matching bases. V lost 0 bases, J lost 6 bases, and 23 bases lay in between. Germline loops: CDR1 LNHNV, CDR2 YYDKDF (reference sequence). The CDR3 length is 19 residues. CDR3 bases: TGTGCCACCAGCAGAGAGCGGTTTGGCGGGGCCCGTGGGGCCGGGGAGCTGTTTTTT. It is translated as CATSRERFGGARGAGELFF. Full variable domain (rest looked up from reference TRBV15 and TRBJ2-2): DAMVIQNPRYQVTQFGKPVTLSCSQTLNHNVMYWYQQKSSQAPKLLFHYYDKDFNNEADTPDNFQSRRPNTSFCFLDIRSPGLGDTAMYLCATSRERFGGARGAGELFFGEGSRLTVL.

The chain uses TRBV4-3 and TRBJ1-1; 8 bases line up with TRBD1. The V segment lost 1 base and the J segment 5 bases; nucleotides outside the gene matches: 6. The germline gives CDR1 LGHNA, CDR2 YSLEER. There are 15 residues in the CDR3. The CDR3 is CASSQAARGRTEAFF. The CDR3 bases are TGCGCCAGCAGCCAAGCCGCCAGGGGGCGGACTGAAGCTTTCTTT.

The chain employs TRBV7-6 and TRBJ1-1; the match to TRBD1 covers 9 bases. Germline CDR1 reads SGHVS; CDR2 reads FNYEAQ. With V trimmed by 5 bases and J by 5 bases, 6 bases remained unmatched. The length of the CDR3 is 14 residues. In nucleotides, the CDR3 is TGTGCCAGCAGCGCTTGGGACAGGGATACTGAAGCTTTCTTT. Protein product: CASSAWDRDTEAFF. The full variable domain, its missing parts supplied by reference TRBV7-6 and TRBJ1-1, is GAGVSQSPRYKVTKRGQDVALRCDPISGHVSLYWYRQALGQGPEFLTYFNYEAQQDKSGLPNDRFSAERPEGSISTLTIQRTEQRDSAMYRCASSAWDRDTEAFFGQGTRLTVV.

This clone is hyperexpanded within its sample. CDR3 in amino acids: CASSLNGGIDGYTF. CDR3 in DNA: TGTGCCAGCAGCTTGAACGGGGGGATAGATGGCTACACCTTC. The chain employs TRBV7-8 and TRBJ1-2, with a weak D call TRBD1 (5 bases). This CDR3 contains 14 residues. The ends were cut back, 3 bases at V and 6 bases at J, with 14 bases in the middle. Germline V CDR1 and CDR2: SGHVS, FQNEAQ.